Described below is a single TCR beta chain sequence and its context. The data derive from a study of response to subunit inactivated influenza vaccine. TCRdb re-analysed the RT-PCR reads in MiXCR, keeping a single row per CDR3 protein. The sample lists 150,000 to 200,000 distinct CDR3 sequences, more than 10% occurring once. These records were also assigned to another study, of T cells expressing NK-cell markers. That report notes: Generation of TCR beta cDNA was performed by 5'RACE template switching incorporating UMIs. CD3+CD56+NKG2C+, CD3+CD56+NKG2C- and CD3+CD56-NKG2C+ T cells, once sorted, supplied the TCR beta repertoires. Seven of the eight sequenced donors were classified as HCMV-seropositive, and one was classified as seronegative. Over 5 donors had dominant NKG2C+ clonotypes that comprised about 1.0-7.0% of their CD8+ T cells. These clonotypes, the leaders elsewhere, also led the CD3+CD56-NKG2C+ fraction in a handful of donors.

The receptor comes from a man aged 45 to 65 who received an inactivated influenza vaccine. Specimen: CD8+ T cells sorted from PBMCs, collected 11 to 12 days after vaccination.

The CDR3, as DNA: TGTGCCAGCAGTTACCCAAAGCGGGAGTTCCTCCCCGATACGCAGTATTTT. Amino acids: CASSYPKREFLPDTQYF. This chain links TRBV6-2 or TRBV6-3 with TRBJ2-3; 8 bases are a match to TRBD2. CDR1 is MNHEY, CDR2 SVGEGT, per germline. With V trimmed by 2 bases and J by 6 bases, 13 bases remained unmatched. The CDR3 is 17 residues long.